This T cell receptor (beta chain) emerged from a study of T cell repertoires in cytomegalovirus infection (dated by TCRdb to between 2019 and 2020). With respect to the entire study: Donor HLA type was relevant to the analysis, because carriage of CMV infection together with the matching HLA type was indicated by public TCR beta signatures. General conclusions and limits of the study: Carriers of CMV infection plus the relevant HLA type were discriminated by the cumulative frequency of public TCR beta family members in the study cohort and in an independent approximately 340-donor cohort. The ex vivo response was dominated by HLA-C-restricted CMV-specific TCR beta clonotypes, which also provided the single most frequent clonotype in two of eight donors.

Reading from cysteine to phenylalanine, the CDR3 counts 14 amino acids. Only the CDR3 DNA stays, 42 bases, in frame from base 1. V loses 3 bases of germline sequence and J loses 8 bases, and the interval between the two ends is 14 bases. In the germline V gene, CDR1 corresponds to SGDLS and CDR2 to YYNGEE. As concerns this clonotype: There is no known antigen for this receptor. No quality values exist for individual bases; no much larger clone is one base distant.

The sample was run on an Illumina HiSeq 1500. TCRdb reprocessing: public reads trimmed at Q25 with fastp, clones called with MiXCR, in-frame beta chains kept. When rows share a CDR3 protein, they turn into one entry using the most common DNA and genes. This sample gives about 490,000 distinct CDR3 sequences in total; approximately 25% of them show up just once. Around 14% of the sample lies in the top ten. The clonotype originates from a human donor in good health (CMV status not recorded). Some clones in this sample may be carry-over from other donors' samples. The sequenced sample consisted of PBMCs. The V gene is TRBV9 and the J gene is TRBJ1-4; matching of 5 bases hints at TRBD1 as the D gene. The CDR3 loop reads CASSEHGGEEKLFF. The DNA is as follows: TGTGCCAGCAGCGAACACGGGGGAGAGGAAAAACTGTTTTTT. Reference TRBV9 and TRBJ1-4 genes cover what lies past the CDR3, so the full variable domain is DSGVTQTPKHLITATGQRVTLRCSPRSGDLSVYWYQQSLDQGLQFLIQYYNGEERAKGNILERFSAQQFPDLHSELNLSSLELGDSALYFCASSEHGGEEKLFFGSGTQLSVL.